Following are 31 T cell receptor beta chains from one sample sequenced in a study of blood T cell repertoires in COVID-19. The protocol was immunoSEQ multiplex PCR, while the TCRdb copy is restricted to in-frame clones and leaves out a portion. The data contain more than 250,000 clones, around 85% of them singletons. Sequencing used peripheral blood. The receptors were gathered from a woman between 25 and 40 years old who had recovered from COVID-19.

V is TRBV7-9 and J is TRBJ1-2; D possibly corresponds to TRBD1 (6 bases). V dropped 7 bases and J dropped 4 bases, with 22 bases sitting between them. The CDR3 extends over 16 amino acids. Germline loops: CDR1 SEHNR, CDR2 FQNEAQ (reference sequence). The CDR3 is CASTPPGTPNLYGYTF. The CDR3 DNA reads TGTGCCAGCACCCCCCCCGGGACACCTAATCTCTATGGCTACACCTTC.

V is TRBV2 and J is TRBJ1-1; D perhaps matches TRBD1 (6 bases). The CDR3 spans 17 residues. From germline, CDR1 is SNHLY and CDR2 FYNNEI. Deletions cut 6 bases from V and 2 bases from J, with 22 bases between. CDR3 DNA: TGTGCCAGCAGAAGACAGGCCCTTTTAACAGGAAACACTGAAGCTTTCTTT. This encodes CASRRQALLTGNTEAFF.

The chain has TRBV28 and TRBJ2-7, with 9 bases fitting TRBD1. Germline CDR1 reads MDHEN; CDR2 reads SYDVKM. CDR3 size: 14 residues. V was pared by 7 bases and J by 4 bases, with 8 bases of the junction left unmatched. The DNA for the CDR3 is TGTGCCAGCACCATCGGACAGGGGAAATACGAGCAGTACTTC. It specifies CASTIGQGKYEQYF.

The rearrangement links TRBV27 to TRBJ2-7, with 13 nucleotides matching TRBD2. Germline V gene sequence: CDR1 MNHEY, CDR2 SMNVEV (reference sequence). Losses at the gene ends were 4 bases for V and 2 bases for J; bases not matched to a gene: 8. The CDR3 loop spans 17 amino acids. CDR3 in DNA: TGTGCCAGCAGTTCCCTCAGACTAGCGGGGGGCCCCTACGAGCAGTACTTC. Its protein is CASSSLRLAGGPYEQYF.

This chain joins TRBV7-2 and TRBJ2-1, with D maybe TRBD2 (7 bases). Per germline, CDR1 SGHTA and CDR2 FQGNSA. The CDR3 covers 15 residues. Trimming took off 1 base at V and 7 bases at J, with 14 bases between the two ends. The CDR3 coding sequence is TGTGCCAGCAGCTTAGAGGGGGGGCCCGAGAATGAGCAGTTCTTC. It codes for CASSLEGGPENEQFF.

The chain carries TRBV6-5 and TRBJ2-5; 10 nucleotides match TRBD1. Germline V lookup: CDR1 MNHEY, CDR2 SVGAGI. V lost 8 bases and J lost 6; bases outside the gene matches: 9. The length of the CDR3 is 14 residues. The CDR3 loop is CASYLPGQGKTQYF. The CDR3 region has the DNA TGTGCCAGCTACCTACCGGGACAGGGGAAGACCCAGTACTTC.

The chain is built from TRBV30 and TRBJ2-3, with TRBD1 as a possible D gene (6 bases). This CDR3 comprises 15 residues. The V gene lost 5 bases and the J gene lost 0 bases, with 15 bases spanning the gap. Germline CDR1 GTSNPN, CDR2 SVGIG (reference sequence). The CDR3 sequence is CAWYGTLLSTDTQYF. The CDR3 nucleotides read TGTGCCTGGTACGGGACACTCTTGAGCACAGATACGCAGTATTTT.

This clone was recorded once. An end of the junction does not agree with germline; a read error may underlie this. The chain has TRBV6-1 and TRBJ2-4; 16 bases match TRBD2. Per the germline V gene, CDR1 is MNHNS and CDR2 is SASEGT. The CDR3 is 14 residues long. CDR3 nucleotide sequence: TGTGCCAGCAGTGAAGTGGGACTAGCGGGAGGGGGGGAATTC. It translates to CASSEVGLAGGGEF.

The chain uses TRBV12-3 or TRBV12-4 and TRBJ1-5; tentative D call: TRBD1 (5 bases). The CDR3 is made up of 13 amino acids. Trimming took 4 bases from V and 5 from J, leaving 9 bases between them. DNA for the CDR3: TGTGCCAGCAGTTATGGGGGGGATCAGCCCCAGCATTTT. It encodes CASSYGGDQPQHF.

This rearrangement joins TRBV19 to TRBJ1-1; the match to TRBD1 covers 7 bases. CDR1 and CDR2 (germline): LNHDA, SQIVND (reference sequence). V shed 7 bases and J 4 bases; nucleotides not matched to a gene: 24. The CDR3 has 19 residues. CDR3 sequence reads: CASTKGRGRAGSGSTEAFF. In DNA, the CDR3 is TGTGCCAGTACTAAAGGAAGGGGGCGCGCCGGGTCGGGGTCCACTGAAGCTTTCTTT.

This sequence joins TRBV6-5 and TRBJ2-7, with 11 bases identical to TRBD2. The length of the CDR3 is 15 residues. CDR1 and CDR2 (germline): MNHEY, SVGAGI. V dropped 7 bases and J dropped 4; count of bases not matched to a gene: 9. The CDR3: CASTPLLAGAYEQYF. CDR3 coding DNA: TGTGCCAGCACCCCACTACTAGCGGGAGCATACGAGCAGTACTTC.

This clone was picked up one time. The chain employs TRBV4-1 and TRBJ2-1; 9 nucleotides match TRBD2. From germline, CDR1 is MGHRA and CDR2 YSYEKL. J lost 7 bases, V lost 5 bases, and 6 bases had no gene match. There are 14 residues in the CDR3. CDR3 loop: CASSSGTSPNEQFF. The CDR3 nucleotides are TGCGCCAGCAGCTCCGGGACTAGCCCGAATGAGCAGTTCTTC.

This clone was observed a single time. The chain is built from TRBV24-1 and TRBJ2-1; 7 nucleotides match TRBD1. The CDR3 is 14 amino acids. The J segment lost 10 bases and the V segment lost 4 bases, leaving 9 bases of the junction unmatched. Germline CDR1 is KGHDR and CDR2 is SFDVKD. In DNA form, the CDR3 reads TGTGCCACCAGTGACTCTGAAGCAGGGGGAGAGCAGTTCTTC. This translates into CATSDSEAGGEQFF.

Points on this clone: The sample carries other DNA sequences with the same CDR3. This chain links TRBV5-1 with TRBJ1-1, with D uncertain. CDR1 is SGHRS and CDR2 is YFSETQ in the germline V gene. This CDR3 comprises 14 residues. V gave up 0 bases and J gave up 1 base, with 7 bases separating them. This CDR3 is CASSLGRGNTEAFF. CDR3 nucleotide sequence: TGCGCCAGCAGCTTGGGACGCGGGAACACTGAAGCTTTCTTT.

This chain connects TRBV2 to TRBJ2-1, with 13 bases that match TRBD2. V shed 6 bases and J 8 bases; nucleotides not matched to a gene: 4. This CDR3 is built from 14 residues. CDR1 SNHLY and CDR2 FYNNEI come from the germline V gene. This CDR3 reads CASSRTSGSHEQFF. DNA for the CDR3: TGTGCCAGCAGCCGGACTAGCGGGAGCCATGAGCAGTTCTTC.

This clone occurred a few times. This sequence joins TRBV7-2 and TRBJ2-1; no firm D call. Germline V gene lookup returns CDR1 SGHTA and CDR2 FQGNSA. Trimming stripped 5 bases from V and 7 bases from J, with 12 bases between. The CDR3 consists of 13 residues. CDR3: CASSPWPDNEQFF. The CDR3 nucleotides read TGTGCCAGCAGCCCATGGCCAGATAATGAGCAGTTCTTC.

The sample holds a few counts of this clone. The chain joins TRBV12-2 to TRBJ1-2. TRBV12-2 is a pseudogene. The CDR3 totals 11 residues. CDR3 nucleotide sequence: TGTGCAAGTCAGTTCCTCGGGGGCTACACCTTC. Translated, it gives CASQFLGGYTF.

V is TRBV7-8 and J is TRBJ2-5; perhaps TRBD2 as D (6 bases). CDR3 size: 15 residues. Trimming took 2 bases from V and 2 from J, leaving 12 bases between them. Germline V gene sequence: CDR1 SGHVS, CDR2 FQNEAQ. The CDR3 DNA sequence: TGTGCCAGCAGCTTACCAGCGGGTGAACAAGAGACCCAGTACTTC. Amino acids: CASSLPAGEQETQYF. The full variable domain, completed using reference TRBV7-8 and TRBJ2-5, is GAGVSQSPRYKVAKRGQDVALRCDPISGHVSLFWYQQALGQGPEFLTYFQNEAQLDKSGLPSDRFFAERPEGSVSTLKIQRTQQEDSAVYLCASSLPAGEQETQYFGPGTRLLVL.

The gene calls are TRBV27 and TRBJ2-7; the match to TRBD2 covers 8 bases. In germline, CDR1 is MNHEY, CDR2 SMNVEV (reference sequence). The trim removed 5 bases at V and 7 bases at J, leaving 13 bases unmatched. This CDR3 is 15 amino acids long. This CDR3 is CASSPTTGGPFEQYF. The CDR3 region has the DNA TGTGCCAGCAGTCCCACAACGGGAGGGCCCTTTGAGCAGTACTTC.

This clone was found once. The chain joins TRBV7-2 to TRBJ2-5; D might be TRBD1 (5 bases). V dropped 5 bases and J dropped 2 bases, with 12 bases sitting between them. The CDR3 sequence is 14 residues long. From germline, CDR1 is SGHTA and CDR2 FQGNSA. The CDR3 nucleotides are TGTGCCAGCAGCCCCCAGGGAATTCAAGAGACCCAGTACTTC. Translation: CASSPQGIQETQYF.

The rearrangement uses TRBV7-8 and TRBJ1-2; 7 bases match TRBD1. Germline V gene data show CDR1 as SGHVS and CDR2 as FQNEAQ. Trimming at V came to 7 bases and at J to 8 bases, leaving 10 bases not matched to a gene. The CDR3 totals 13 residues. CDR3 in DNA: TGTGCCAGCACCGAGGACAGGTCTACGGGCTACACCTTC. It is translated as CASTEDRSTGYTF.

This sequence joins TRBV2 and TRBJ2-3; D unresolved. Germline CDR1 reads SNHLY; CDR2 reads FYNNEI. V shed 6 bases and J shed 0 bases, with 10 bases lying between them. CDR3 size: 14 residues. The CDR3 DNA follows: TGTGCCAGCAGAGCCGGTTTGAGCACAGATACGCAGTATTTT. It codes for CASRAGLSTDTQYF.

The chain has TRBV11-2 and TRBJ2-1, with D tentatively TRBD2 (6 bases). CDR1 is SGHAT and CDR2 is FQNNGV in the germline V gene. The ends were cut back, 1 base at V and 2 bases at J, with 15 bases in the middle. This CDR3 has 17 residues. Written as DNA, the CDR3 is TGTGCCAGCAGCTTAGGAGCGAGCGGGCCCCCCTACAATGAGCAGTTCTTC. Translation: CASSLGASGPPYNEQFF. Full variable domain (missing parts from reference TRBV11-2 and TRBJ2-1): EAGVAQSPRYKIIEKRQSVAFWCNPISGHATLYWYQQILGQGPKLLIQFQNNGVVDDSQLPKDRFSAERLKGVDSTLKIQPAKLEDSAVYLCASSLGASGPPYNEQFFGPGTRLTVL.

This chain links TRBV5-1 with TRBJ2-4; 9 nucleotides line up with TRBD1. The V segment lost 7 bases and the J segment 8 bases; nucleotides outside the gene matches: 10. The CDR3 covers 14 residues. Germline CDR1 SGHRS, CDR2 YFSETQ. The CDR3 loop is CASSRDRARDIQYF. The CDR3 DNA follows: TGCGCCAGCTCTAGGGACAGGGCGAGGGACATTCAGTACTTC.

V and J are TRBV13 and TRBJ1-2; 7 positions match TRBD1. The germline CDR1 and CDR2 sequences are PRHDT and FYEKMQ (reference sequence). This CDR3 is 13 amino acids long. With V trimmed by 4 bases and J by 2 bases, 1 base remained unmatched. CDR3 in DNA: TGTGCCAGCAGCTCGGGACAGAACTATGGCTACACCTTC. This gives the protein CASSSGQNYGYTF.

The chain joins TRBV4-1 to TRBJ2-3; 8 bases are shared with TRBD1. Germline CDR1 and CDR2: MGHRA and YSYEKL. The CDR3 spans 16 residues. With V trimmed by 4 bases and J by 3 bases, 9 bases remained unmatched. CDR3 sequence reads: CASSPGQGVGTDTQYF. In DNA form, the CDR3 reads TGCGCCAGCAGCCCCGGACAGGGCGTGGGGACAGATACGCAGTATTTT.

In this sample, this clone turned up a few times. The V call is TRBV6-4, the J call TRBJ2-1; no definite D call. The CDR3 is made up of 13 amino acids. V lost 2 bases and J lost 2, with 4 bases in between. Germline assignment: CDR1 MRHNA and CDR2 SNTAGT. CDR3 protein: CASSDTTYNEQFF. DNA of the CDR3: TGTGCCAGCAGTGACACTACCTACAATGAGCAGTTCTTC.

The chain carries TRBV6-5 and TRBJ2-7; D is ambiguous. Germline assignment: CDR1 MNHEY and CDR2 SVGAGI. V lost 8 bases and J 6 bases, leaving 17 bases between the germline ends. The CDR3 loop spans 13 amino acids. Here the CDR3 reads CASRILESLEQYF. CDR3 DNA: TGTGCCAGCCGGATACTGGAGTCCCTCGAGCAGTACTTC.

In nucleotides, the CDR3 is TGTGCCAGCTCACCCGGGACAGATTCACCCCTCCACTTT. Translated, it gives CASSPGTDSPLHF. The V and J genes are TRBV18 and TRBJ1-6, with 7 bases fitting TRBD1. Trimming cost V 3 bases and J 8 bases; bases outside gene matches: 1. Germline values: CDR1 KGHSH, CDR2 LQKENI. The CDR3 covers 13 residues.

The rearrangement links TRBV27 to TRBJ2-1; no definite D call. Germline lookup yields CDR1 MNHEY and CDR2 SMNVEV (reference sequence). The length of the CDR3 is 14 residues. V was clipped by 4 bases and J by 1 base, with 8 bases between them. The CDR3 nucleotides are TGTGCCAGCAGTTATAGCATGTCCTACAATGAGCAGTTCTTC. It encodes CASSYSMSYNEQFF.

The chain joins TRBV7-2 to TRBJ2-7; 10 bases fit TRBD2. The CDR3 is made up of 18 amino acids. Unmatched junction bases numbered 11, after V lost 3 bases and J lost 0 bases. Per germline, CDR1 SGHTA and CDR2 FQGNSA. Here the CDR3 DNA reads TGTGCCAGCAGCTTCTTCCGTTCACTAGCGGGGTCCTCCTACGAGCAGTACTTC. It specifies CASSFFRSLAGSSYEQYF.